The sequence of this TCR beta chain was determined in a study of T cells in Graves' hyperthyroidism and ophthalmopathy. A word on this clonotype: Its antigen is as yet unknown. This sequence may be a read error, since a much larger clone differs from it by one base.

TCR beta CDR3 sequences were amplified from RNA transcripts. Researchers ran a first-round RT-PCR on the TCR CDR3 using the HTBI primer set. TCRdb re-called the multiplex PCR reads through MiXCR, storing one row per CDR3 protein. The sample holds under 700,000 distinct CDR3 sequences, more than 45% seen once. CDR3 length: 13 residues. Germline V gene data show CDR1 as SQVTM and CDR2 as ANQGSEA. V was cut by 4 bases and J by 5 bases, with 14 bases left in between. Study-wide points: The model identified upcoming ophthalmopathy a median approximately six months ahead of onset.

Over 18 months, lack of ophthalmopathy progression marked Graves' hyperthyroidism as stable. The study excluded patients with uncontrolled infection, other autoimmune disease, pregnancy or lactation. The chain joins TRBV29-1 to TRBJ1-1; tentative D call: TRBD1 (6 bases). Sequencing was done on a sample of peripheral blood or thyroid tissue (not recorded which). The receptor was derived from a woman under 30 with Graves' hyperthyroidism. The CDR3 loop is CSVVSRGLTEAFF. The CDR3 coding sequence is TGCAGCGTTGTCAGCAGGGGTTTGACTGAAGCTTTCTTT. Full variable domain (remainder filled in from reference TRBV29-1 and TRBJ1-1): SAVISQKPSRDICQRGTSLTIQCQVDSQVTMMFWYRQQPGQSLTLIATANQGSEATYESGFVIDKFPISRPNLTFSTLTVSNMSPEDSSIYLCSVVSRGLTEAFFGQGTRLTVV.